This is a list of T cell receptor beta chains from one sample in a study of OX40 agonist ivuxolimab in advanced cancers. Assay used: immunoSEQ multiplex PCR; TCRdb lists only in-frame clones, some missing. The sample has 78,000 or so clones, more than 85% seen once; the top ten hold 10%. The sequences come from CD4+ or CD8+ T cells sorted from blood, collected in a trial of the OX40 agonist ivuxolimab. The receptors were gathered from an adult with an advanced solid tumor such as melanoma, head and neck, liver or kidney cancer. CDR3s include the opening cysteine and the closing phenylalanine or tryptophan. D genes are given only for firm matches. A clone size is listed for some rows: how often the clone was seen (once, few, many), or a class if it is expanded.

clone_size	d_call	v_call	j_call	cdr3_nt	cdr3_aa
NA	TRBD1	TRBV7-9	TRBJ1-5	TGTGCCAGCAGCCGACAGGGGGAAGGGAATCAGCCCCAGCATTTT	CASSRQGEGNQPQHF
once	NA	TRBV11-2	TRBJ2-7	TGTGCCAGCAGCTTACACTTGTACGAGCAGTACTTC	CASSLHLYEQYF
NA	TRBD1	TRBV27	TRBJ2-1	TGTGCCAGCAGTCTGTCCGGGACAGAGATATACAATGAGCAGTTCTTC	CASSLSGTEIYNEQFF
NA	NA	TRBV27	TRBJ1-4	TGTGCCAGCAGTTTATCTGACAGGAGTGAAAAACTGTTTTTT	CASSLSDRSEKLFF
NA	TRBD2	TRBV9	TRBJ2-7	TGTGCCAGCAGCGTAGATCAGCGGGGGGGCGGCTACGAGCAGTACTTC	CASSVDQRGGGYEQYF
NA	NA	TRBV27	TRBJ2-7	TGTGCCAGCAGTTTCGGCAGGGAGGCCGAGCAGTACTTC	CASSFGREAEQYF
NA	NA	TRBV11-3	TRBJ2-1	TGTGCCAGCAGCTCAATACAGAATGAGCAGTTCTTC	CASSSIQNEQFF
NA	TRBD1	TRBV18	TRBJ2-7	TGTGCCAGCTCAAGGGGGACAGGGCCCTACGAGCAGTACTTC	CASSRGTGPYEQYF
NA	NA	TRBV5-5	TRBJ2-2	TGTGCCAGCAGCTTCCAGATGACCGGGGAGCTGTTTTTT	CASSFQMTGELFF
NA	TRBD1	TRBV7-9	TRBJ2-7	TGTGCCAGCAGCTTCGACGTCCGGGACAGGCCCTACGAGCAGTACTTC	CASSFDVRDRPYEQYF
NA	TRBD2	TRBV7-7	TRBJ2-7	TGTGCCAGCAGCTTGGCGGGGGAGGCCTACGAGCAGTACTTC	CASSLAGEAYEQYF
NA	NA	TRBV27	TRBJ2-1	TGTGCCAGCAGAGTCTCCCCCGATGAGCAGTTCTTC	CASRVSPDEQFF
NA	TRBD2	TRBV10-2	TRBJ2-2	TGCGCCATTAGCGGGGGGGCGGAGACCGGGGAGCTGTTTTTT	CAISGGAETGELFF
NA	TRBD2	TRBV11-2	TRBJ2-7	TGTGCCAGCAGCCCCAGCGGGGGATACGAGCAGTACTTC	CASSPSGGYEQYF
NA	NA	TRBV7-2	TRBJ2-2	TGTGCCAGCAGCTTAGCTAGCTTCACCGGGGAGCTGTTTTTT	CASSLASFTGELFF
NA	NA	TRBV10-3	TRBJ2-7	TGTGCCATCAGTGAGCCAGAGAAGGAAGGGGACTACGAGCAGTACTTC	CAISEPEKEGDYEQYF
NA	NA	TRBV23-1	TRBJ2-5	TGCGCCAGCAGTCAAAGGGCGGGCAGGGCCGGAGAGACCCAGTACTTC	CASSQRAGRAGETQYF
NA	NA	TRBV9	TRBJ1-2	TGTGCCAGCAGCGCCCAGAACAGGGAGTATGGCTACACCTTC	CASSAQNREYGYTF
NA	NA	TRBV27	TRBJ1-5	TGTGCCAGCACTCCAGGGTTCTATAGCAATCAGCCCCAGCATTTT	CASTPGFYSNQPQHF
once	NA	TRBV14	TRBJ2-3	TGTGCCAGCAGCCAAGTGGACCTCCCCGCTAATACGCAGTATTTT	CASSQVDLPANTQYF
NA	NA	TRBV7-9	TRBJ2-1	TGTGCCAGCAGCTTAGAAGCGACCCTCGCTTTGGAGAATGAGCAGTTCTTC	CASSLEATLALENEQFF
NA	NA	TRBV13	TRBJ2-7	TGTGCCAGCAGCTCCGGGACACCACCCTACGAGCAGTACTTC	CASSSGTPPYEQYF
NA	TRBD1	TRBV10-3	TRBJ2-2	TGTGCCATCAGGCCACAGGGGGCCGGGGAGCTGTTTTTT	CAIRPQGAGELFF
NA	NA	TRBV4-1	TRBJ1-1	TGCGCCAGCAGCCAAGCTGGAGGGTTGGATCGGAACACTGAAGCTTTCTTT	CASSQAGGLDRNTEAFF
NA	TRBD2	TRBV9	TRBJ2-5	TGTGCCAGCAATAGCGGGGGGGTTTGGGAGACCCAGTACTTC	CASNSGGVWETQYF
NA	NA	TRBV2	TRBJ2-7	TGTGCCAGCAGTGAACGGGGGGACAGGCCGAGCTCCTACGAGCAGTACTTC	CASSERGDRPSSYEQYF
NA	NA	TRBV27	TRBJ2-3	TGTGCCAGCAGTTCTGGCATGGGGATGTGGACAGATACGCAGTATTTT	CASSSGMGMWTDTQYF
NA	NA	TRBV5-1	TRBJ2-5	TGCGCCAGCAGGCGGGTCCCCCAGCTGGCGGGGGAGACCCAGTACTTC	CASRRVPQLAGETQYF
NA	TRBD1	TRBV4-3	TRBJ1-1	TGCGCCAGCAGCCAAGATCGCGGGACAGGGGTAGCTTTCTTT	CASSQDRGTGVAFF
NA	NA	TRBV20-1	TRBJ1-2	TGCAGTGCTAAGTCAGGTGGCTACACCTTC	CSAKSGGYTF
NA	TRBD2	TRBV27	TRBJ2-7	TGTGCCAGCTGGACCGGGACTAGCGCGATAGATCGATACGAGCAGTACTTC	CASWTGTSAIDRYEQYF
once	NA	TRBV6-1	TRBJ2-7	TGTGCCAGCAGTGAAGCTACTGGGGGCGTATTCTCCTACGAGCAGTACTTC	CASSEATGGVFSYEQYF
NA	NA	TRBV11-2	TRBJ1-1	TGTGCCAGCAGCTTAGCACGGGTCGACACTGAAGCTTTCTTT	CASSLARVDTEAFF
NA	TRBD1	TRBV13	TRBJ2-2	TGTGCCAGCAGCTTAGTGGACAGGGGGCAAGGGGAGCTGTTTTTT	CASSLVDRGQGELFF
NA	NA	TRBV5-1	TRBJ2-7	TGCGCCAGCAGCTTTAACTACGAGCAGTACTTC	CASSFNYEQYF